This TCR beta chain was recovered during a study of Ad26.COV2.S vaccination and SARS-CoV-2 variants. General observations from the study: Substantial breadth was reportedly displayed by spike-specific CD8+ and CD4+ T cell responses after vaccination.

Germline assignment: CDR1 KGHSH and CDR2 LQKENI. Deletions cut 6 bases from V and 2 bases from J, with 13 bases between. The CDR3 is 15 residues long. Described treatment: about 20 received Ad26.COV2.S at low or high dose, single or two shots; about five received placebo; per-sample allocation not given. Sampling happened 63 days after the first vaccine or placebo injection. As concerns this clone: Its antigen is as yet unknown.

Repertoires were generated with immunoSEQ multiplex PCR, while TCRdb's copy carries only in-frame clones and drops some. The repertoire holds roughly 500,000 clones, with 80% to 90% as singletons. This material consisted of peripheral blood, taken in a trial of Ad26.COV2.S vaccine versus placebo. This rearrangement joins TRBV18 to TRBJ1-4; TRBD1 is a possible D gene (6 bases). This clonotype was sampled from a person aged 18-60 years who received the Ad26.COV2.S COVID-19 vaccine or a placebo. DNA of the CDR3: TGTGCCAGCTCGCCTCAGGGGCCCACTAATGAAAAACTGTTTTTT. Amino acid sequence: CASSPQGPTNEKLFF.